This T cell receptor beta chain was obtained from a study of cytomegalovirus exposure and HLA in healthy donors. Findings and limits, study-wide: Researchers reported in a later analysis that a missense DCLRE1C variant was tied to TCR beta V- and J-gene trimming. Per a later analysis, HLA-associated TCR beta chains showed more clonal expansion than other, equally common TCR beta chains. In a later analysis, HLA-C alleles had the fewest associated TCRs, DRB1 alleles the most.

The V gene end was trimmed by 4 bases and the J gene end by 6 bases; junction bases not matched to a gene: 4. CDR1 is LGHNA and CDR2 is YNFKEQ in the germline V gene. The CDR3 is 15 residues long. This clone was detected a few times. Its antigen is not identified. PCR employed 60 Vbeta and 13 Jbeta primers. The data were produced by immunoSEQ multiplex PCR, yet TCRdb's version contains in-frame clones alone and is incomplete. The repertoire consists of approximately 140,000 clones, with around three quarters occurring once and the leading ten covering about 3%. The rearrangement links TRBV4-2 to TRBJ2-1; 12 bases are a match to TRBD2. Sequenced input: PBMCs. This TCR derives from a man aged 35 to 55 in good health and CMV-seropositive. This CDR3 is CASSPTSGSSNEQFF. As DNA, the CDR3 is TGTGCCAGCAGCCCGACTAGCGGGAGTTCCAATGAGCAGTTCTTC.